The text below deals with one TCR beta chain. This record comes from a study of radiotherapy plus CTLA-4 blockade in lung cancer. J gave up 8 bases and V 2 bases, and 10 bases lay outside the gene matches. The length of the CDR3 is 14 residues. Per germline, CDR1 GTSNPN and CDR2 SVGIG (reference sequence). Chemo-refractory metastatic non-small-cell lung cancer patients underwent focal radiation alongside CTLA-4 blockade with ipilimumab. TCRdb's copy holds only in-frame clones and misses some; the assay was immunoSEQ multiplex PCR. This table has about 51,000 clones, 75% to 80% appearing once. The sequence was obtained from a human donor with non-small cell lung cancer whose response to radiotherapy plus ipilimumab could not be evaluated. The V call is TRBV30, the J call TRBJ2-7, with 9 bases matching TRBD1. The starting material was peripheral blood, obtained from a patient treated with radiotherapy plus ipilimumab. The chain's CDR3 is CAWSSTGTGTQQYF. CDR3 in DNA: TGTGCCTGGAGTTCTACCGGGACAGGGACCCAGCAGTACTTC.